This T cell receptor (beta chain) was sequenced for a study of shared clonotypes between healthy human individuals. The CDR3 contains 12 residues. V was shortened by 5 bases and J by 7 bases, with 9 bases between the two germline ends. In germline, CDR1 is MDHEN, CDR2 SYDVKM. This clone was seen many times. The same CDR3 is also encoded by other DNA sequences in this sample. Profiled with immunoSEQ multiplex PCR; TCRdb holds only in-frame clones, not every one. This sample carries approximately 980,000 clones, 76% of them seen once, and the ten largest clones take about 1.5%. This TCR derives from a man aged 18 to 30 in good health. Sequencing was performed on memory CD4+ T cells sorted from blood. Subset defined: CD45RA-negative fraction. This chain joins TRBV28 and TRBJ1-5, with D tentatively TRBD1 (5 bases). CDR3 DNA sequence: TGTGCCAGCAGTCGGGACGGGCAGCCCCAGCATTTT. Residues: CASSRDGQPQHF. The full variable domain, in which reference TRBV28 and TRBJ1-5 provide the parts outside the CDR3, is DVKVTQSSRYLVKRTGEKVFLECVQDMDHENMFWYRQDPGLGLRLIYFSYDVKMKEKGDIPEGYSVSREKKERFSLILESASTNQTSMYLCASSRDGQPQHFGDGTRLSIL.